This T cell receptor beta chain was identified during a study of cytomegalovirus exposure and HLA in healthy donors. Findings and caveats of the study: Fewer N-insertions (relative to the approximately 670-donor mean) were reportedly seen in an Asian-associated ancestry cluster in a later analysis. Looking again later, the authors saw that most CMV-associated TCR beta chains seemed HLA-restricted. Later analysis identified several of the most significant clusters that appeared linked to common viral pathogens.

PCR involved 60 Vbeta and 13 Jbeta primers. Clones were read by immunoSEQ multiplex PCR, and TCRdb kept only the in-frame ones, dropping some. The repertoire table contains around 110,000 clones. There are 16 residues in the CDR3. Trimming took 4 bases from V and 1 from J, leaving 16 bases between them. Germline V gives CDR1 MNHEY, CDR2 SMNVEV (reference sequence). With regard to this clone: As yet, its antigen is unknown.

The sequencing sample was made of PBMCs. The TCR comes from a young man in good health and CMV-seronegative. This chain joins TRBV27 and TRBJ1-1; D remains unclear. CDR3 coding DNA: TGTGCCAGCAGTTCCCTGGGGAGCGGGGAGAACACTGAAGCTTTCTTT. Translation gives CASSSLGSGENTEAFF.